This is a list of T cell receptor beta chains from one sample in a study of cytomegalovirus exposure and HLA in healthy donors. Using immunoSEQ multiplex PCR, the repertoire was profiled, and TCRdb retains in-frame clones only, with some absent. This table lists roughly 190,000 clones. The sample consisted of PBMCs. These receptor sequences come from a man aged 25-45 years in good health and CMV-seronegative. Each CDR3 is given with its conserved first and last residue. The order of the fields is V gene, D gene, J gene, CDR3 DNA, CDR3 protein. The D gene is left open where the match is weak.

>TRBV6-5|TRBD1|TRBJ2-3
TGTGCCAGCAGTTATCGGGACAGCTACACAGATACGCAGTATTTT
CASSYRDSYTDTQYF
>TRBV5-1|NA|TRBJ2-5
TGCGCCAGCAGGAGGGTAGAGGGCGCGGAGACCCAGTACTTC
CASRRVEGAETQYF
>TRBV30|TRBD1|TRBJ1-1
TGTGCCTGGAAACCTCATAAGGGGACAGGCCGCCCTGAAGCTTTCTTT
CAWKPHKGTGRPEAFF
>TRBV25-1|TRBD1|TRBJ1-1
TGTGCCAGCAGTCGACAGGGGACCTCGGTAGAAGCTTTCTTT
CASSRQGTSVEAFF
>TRBV5-8|TRBD1|TRBJ1-1
TGTGCCAGCAGCTTGGCAGCAGGGGGCGTTTACGAAGCTTTCTTT
CASSLAAGGVYEAFF
>TRBV7-9|NA|TRBJ2-4
TGTGCCAGCAGCTTAGCTCTGGAGGGACTAGCCAAAAACATTCAGTACTTC
CASSLALEGLAKNIQYF
>TRBV10-1|NA|TRBJ2-5
TGCGCCAGCCAGAACGCCGGGGGTGAGACCCAGTACTTC
CASQNAGGETQYF
>TRBV5-6|TRBD1|TRBJ2-7
TGTGCCAGCAGCTTGGCCCCCCGTGTAGGGGGCAGGCTAGCTGCCGAGCAGTACTTC
CASSLAPRVGGRLAAEQYF
>TRBV5-4|NA|TRBJ2-3
TGTGCCAGCAGCTCGCCGTTCGACACCTATACGCAGTATTTT
CASSSPFDTYTQYF
>TRBV2|NA|TRBJ1-2
TGTGCCATACTGTCGACAGAAACAATTAACTATGGCTACACCTTC
CAILSTETINYGYTF
>TRBV10-1|NA|TRBJ2-3
TGCGCCACCCGGCGCCAGGATGACACAGATACGCAGTATTTT
CATRRQDDTDTQYF
>TRBV14|TRBD1|TRBJ1-6
TGTGCCAGCAGCCAAGGACAGGGGAGCTGGAATTCACCCCTCCACTTT
CASSQGQGSWNSPLHF
>TRBV6-5|NA|TRBJ2-2
TGTGCCAGCGGAAAAACAGGGTCGTTGGCCGGGGAGCTGTTTTTT
CASGKTGSLAGELFF
>TRBV5-1|TRBD2|TRBJ2-1
TGCGCCAGCAGCTTGGGACTAGCGGGAGTCGTTGAGCAGTTCTTC
CASSLGLAGVVEQFF
>TRBV4-1|TRBD2|TRBJ2-2
TGCGCCAGCAGCCAAGTTACTAGCGATACCGGGGAGCTGTTTTTT
CASSQVTSDTGELFF
>TRBV18|TRBD1|TRBJ1-5
TGTGCCAGCTCACCAAGTGTACAGGGGGATCAGCCCCAGCATTTT
CASSPSVQGDQPQHF
>TRBV2|NA|TRBJ2-1
TGTGCCAGCAGTGACAGATTATACAATGAGCAGTTCTTC
CASSDRLYNEQFF
>TRBV4-2|TRBD2|TRBJ2-7
TGTGCCAGCAGCCAAGACGTTAGCGGGGGCCCCTACGAGCAGTACTTC
CASSQDVSGGPYEQYF
>TRBV5-1|NA|TRBJ2-3
TGCGCCAGCAGCTTGGAAGATACTAGGGATACGCAGTATTTT
CASSLEDTRDTQYF
>TRBV7-2|TRBD1|TRBJ2-7
TGTGCCAGCAGCTTAATTTCAGGACAGGGGTCGTACGAGCAGTACTTC
CASSLISGQGSYEQYF
>TRBV4-2|TRBD2|TRBJ2-7
TGTGCCAGCAGCCAAGCGGGGAGGGTGAGCTCCTACGAGCAGTACTTC
CASSQAGRVSSYEQYF
>TRBV6-6|NA|TRBJ2-2
TGTGCCAGCAGTTATACGACAGCAAACACCGGGGAGCTGTTTTTT
CASSYTTANTGELFF
>TRBV19|NA|TRBJ2-1
TGTGCCAGTATCCCCGGGGGATCGACCTACAATGAGCAGTTCTTC
CASIPGGSTYNEQFF
>TRBV5-4|TRBD1|TRBJ1-1
TGTGCCAGCAGCTTTAAGGGGGCGGGCACTGAAGCTTTCTTT
CASSFKGAGTEAFF
>TRBV4-2|NA|TRBJ2-5
TGTGCCAGCAGCCAAGAGGTCGGGGGAGGAGGAGAGACCCAGTACTTC
CASSQEVGGGGETQYF
>TRBV27|NA|TRBJ2-1
TGTGCCAGCAGTCCTCGTCCTAGCCCCCTTAATGAGCAGTTCTTC
CASSPRPSPLNEQFF
>TRBV10-3|TRBD1|TRBJ2-7
TGTGCCATCAGGCACCGGGACAGCTACGAGCAGTACTTC
CAIRHRDSYEQYF